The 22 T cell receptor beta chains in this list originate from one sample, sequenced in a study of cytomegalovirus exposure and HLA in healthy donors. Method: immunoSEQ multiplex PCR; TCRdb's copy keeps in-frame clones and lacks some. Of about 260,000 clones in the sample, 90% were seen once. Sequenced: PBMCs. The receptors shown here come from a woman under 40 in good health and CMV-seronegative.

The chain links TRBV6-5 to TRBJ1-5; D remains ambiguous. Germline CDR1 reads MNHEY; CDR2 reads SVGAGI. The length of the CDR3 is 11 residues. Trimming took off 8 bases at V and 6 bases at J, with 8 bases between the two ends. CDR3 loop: CASGHRQPQHF. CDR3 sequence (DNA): TGTGCCAGCGGTCACCGTCAGCCCCAGCATTTT.

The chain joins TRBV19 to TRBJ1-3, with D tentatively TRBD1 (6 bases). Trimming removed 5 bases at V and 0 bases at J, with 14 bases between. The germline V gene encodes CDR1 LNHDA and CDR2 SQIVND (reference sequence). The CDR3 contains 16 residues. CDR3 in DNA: TGTGCCAGTAGTCGACAAAGACAGGTCTCTGGAAACACCATATATTTT. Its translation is CASSRQRQVSGNTIYF. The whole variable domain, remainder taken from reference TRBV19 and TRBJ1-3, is DGGITQSPKYLFRKEGQNVTLSCEQNLNHDAMYWYRQDPGQGLRLIYYSQIVNDFQKGDIAEGYSVSREKKESFPLTVTSAQKNPTAFYLCASSRQRQVSGNTIYFGEGSWLTVV.

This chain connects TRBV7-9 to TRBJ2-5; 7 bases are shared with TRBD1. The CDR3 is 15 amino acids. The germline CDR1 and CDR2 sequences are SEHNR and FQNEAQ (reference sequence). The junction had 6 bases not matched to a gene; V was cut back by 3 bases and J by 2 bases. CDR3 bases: TGTGCCAGCAGCTTTGGACAGGTGGAACAAGAGACCCAGTACTTC. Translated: CASSFGQVEQETQYF. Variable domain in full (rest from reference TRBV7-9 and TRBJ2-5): DTGVSQNPRHKITKRGQNVTFRCDPISEHNRLYWYRQTLGQGPEFLTYFQNEAQLEKSRLLSDRFSAERPKGSFSTLEIQRTEQGDSAMYLCASSFGQVEQETQYFGPGTRLLVL.

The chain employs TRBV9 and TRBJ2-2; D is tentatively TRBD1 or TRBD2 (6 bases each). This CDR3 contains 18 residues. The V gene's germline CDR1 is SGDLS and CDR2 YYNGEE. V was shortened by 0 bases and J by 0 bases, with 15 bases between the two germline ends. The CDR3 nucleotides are TGTGCCAGCAGCGTAGTGGAGGGGGGAGGTACGAACACCGGGGAGCTGTTTTTT. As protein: CASSVVEGGGTNTGELFF.

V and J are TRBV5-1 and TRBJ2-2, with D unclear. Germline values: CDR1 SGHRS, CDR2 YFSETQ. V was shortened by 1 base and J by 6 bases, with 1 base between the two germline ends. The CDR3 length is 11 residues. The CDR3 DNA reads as TGCGCCAGCAGCTTGTCCGGGGAGCTGTTTTTT. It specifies CASSLSGELFF.

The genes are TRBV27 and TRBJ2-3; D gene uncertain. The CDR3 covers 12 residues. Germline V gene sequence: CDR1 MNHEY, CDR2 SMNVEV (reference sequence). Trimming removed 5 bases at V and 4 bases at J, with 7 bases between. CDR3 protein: CASSRTADTQYF. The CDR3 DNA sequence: TGTGCCAGCAGTAGGACCGCAGATACGCAGTATTTT.

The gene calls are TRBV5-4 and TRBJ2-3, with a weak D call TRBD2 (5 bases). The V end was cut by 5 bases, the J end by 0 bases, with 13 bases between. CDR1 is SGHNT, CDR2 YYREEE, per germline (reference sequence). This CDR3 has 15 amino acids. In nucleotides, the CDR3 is TGTGCCAGCAGATTATTGGGCGGGAGCACAGATACGCAGTATTTT. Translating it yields CASRLLGGSTDTQYF.

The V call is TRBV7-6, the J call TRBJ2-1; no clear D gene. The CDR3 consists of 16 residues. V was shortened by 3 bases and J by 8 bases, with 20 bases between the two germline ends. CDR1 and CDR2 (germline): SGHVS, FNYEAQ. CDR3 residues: CASSFSRTVTVDEQFF. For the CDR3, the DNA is TGTGCCAGCAGCTTCTCACGGACGGTCACGGTGGATGAGCAGTTCTTC.

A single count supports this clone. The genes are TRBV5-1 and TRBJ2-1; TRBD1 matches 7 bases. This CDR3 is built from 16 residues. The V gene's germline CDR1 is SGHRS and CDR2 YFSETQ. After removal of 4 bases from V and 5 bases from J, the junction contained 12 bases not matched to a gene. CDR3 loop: CASSPTGQSLDNEQFF. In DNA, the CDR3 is TGCGCCAGCAGCCCCACGGGACAGTCCCTGGACAATGAGCAGTTCTTC.

CDR3 sequence: CASSEVWGTGAGELFF. The CDR3 DNA sequence: TGTGCCAGCAGTGAAGTTTGGGGGACAGGGGCCGGGGAGCTGTTTTTT. The chain uses TRBV6-1 and TRBJ2-2; 10 bases are shared with TRBD1. Germline assignment: CDR1 MNHNS and CDR2 SASEGT. The J segment lost 6 bases and the V segment lost 1 base, leaving 5 bases of the junction unmatched. The CDR3 loop spans 16 amino acids.

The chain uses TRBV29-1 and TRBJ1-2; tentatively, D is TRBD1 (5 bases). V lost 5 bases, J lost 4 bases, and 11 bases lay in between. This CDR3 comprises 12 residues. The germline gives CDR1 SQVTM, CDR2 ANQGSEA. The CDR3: CSVTGDVYGYTF. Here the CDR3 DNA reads TGCAGCGTTACGGGGGATGTCTATGGCTACACCTTC.

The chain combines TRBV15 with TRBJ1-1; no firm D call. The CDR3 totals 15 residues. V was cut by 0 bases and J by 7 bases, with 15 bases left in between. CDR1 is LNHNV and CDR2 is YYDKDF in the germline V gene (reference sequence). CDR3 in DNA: TGTGCCACCAGCAGAGATACGGCAGTCAGTTTTGAAGCTTTCTTT. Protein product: CATSRDTAVSFEAFF.

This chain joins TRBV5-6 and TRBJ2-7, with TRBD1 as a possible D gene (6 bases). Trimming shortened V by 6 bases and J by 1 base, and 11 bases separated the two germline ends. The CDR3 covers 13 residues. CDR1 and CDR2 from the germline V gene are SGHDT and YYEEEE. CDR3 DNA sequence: TGTGCCAGCACCCTACAGGGTTCCTACGAGCAGTACTTC. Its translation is CASTLQGSYEQYF.

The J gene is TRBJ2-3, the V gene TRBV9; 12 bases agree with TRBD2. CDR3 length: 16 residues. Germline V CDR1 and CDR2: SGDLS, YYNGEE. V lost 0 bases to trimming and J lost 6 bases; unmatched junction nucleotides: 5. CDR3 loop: CASSVGLAGGRDTQYF. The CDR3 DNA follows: TGTGCCAGCAGCGTAGGGCTAGCGGGAGGGCGCGATACGCAGTATTTT.

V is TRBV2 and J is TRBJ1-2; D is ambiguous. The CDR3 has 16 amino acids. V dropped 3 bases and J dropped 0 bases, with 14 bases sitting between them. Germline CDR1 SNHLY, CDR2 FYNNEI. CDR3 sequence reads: CASSESSPFANYGYTF. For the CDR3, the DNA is TGTGCCAGCAGTGAGAGCAGCCCGTTCGCTAACTATGGCTACACCTTC.

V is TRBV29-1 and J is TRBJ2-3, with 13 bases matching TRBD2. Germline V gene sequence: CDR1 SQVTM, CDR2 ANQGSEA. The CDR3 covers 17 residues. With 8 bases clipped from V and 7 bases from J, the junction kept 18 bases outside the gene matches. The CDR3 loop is CSLTRGLLAGGQNTQYF. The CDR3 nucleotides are TGCAGCCTAACTCGAGGCTTACTAGCGGGAGGGCAGAATACGCAGTATTTT.

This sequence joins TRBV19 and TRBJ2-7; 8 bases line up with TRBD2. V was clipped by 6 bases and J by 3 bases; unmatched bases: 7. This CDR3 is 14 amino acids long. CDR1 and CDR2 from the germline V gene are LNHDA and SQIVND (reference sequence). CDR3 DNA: TGTGCCAGTAGGGAGGCGGGAGGACTCTACGAGCAGTACTTC. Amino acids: CASREAGGLYEQYF. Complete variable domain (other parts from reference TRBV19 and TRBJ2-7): DGGITQSPKYLFRKEGQNVTLSCEQNLNHDAMYWYRQDPGQGLRLIYYSQIVNDFQKGDIAEGYSVSREKKESFPLTVTSAQKNPTAFYLCASREAGGLYEQYFGPGTRLTVT.

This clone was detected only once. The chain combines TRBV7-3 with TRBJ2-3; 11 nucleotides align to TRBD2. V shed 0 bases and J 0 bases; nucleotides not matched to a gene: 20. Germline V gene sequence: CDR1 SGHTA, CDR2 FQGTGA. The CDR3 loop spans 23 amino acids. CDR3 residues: CASSLTVIAASGRRSSSTDTQYF. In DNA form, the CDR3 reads TGTGCCAGCAGCTTAACGGTAATAGCGGCTAGCGGGAGGAGGTCCTCTAGCACAGATACGCAGTATTTT.

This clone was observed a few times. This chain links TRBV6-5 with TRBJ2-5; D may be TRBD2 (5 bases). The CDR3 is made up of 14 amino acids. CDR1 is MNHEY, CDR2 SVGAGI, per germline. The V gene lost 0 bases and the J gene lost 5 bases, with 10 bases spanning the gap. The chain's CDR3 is CASSYSRGFETQYF. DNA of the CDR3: TGTGCCAGCAGTTACTCGAGAGGGTTCGAGACCCAGTACTTC.

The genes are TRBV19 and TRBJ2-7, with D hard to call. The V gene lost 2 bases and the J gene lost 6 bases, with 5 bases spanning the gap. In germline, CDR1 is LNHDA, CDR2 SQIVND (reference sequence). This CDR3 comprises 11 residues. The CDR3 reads CASSIRGEQYF. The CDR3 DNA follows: TGTGCCAGTAGTATAAGAGGCGAGCAGTACTTC.

In nucleotides, the CDR3 is TGTGCCAGCAGTGGGGGGGAGACGAACACCGGGGAGCTGTTTTTT. Its protein is CASSGGETNTGELFF. The chain is built from TRBV2 and TRBJ2-2, with D possibly matching TRBD2 (6 bases). Trimming took off 4 bases at V and 0 bases at J, with 9 bases between the two ends. The CDR3 covers 15 residues. Germline CDR1 SNHLY, CDR2 FYNNEI.

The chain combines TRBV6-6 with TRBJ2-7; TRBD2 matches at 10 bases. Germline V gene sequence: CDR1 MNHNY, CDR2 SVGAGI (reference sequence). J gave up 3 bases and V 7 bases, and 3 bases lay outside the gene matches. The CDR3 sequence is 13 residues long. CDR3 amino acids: CASKSSGSYEQYF. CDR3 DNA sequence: TGTGCCAGCAAATCTAGCGGGAGCTACGAGCAGTACTTC.